The next 25 T cell receptor beta chains were all read from a single sample in a study of breast tumors, draining lymph nodes, adjacent tissues (dated by TCRdb to between 2015 and 2016). Lymph node samples came from the axillary draining lymph nodes of breast cancer patients. Receptor libraries were prepared by multiplex PCR. TCRdb names Illumina HiSeq 2000 as the instrument used. The raw public reads went through TCRdb reprocessing: fastp at Q25, MiXCR clone calling, in-frame beta chains kept. Each record represents a unique CDR3 protein, reported with the most common genes and DNA among its rows. The sample table holds 120,000 or so distinct CDR3 sequences, of which about 20% were seen once. The top ten clonotypes cover around 3.5% of the sample. Input material: axillary lymph node tissue. The receptors derive from a female donor with breast cancer. Some clones in this sample may be carry-over from other donors' samples.

This clonotype has at least ten counts. This chain uses TRBV9 with TRBJ2-5; D is uncertain. Germline CDR1 SGDLS, CDR2 YYNGEE. Trimming pared 4 bases from V and 1 base from J, leaving 8 bases between. This CDR3 has 13 residues. Written as DNA, the CDR3 is TGTGCCAGCAGCTTCGCCAGCCAAGAGACCCAGTACTTC. This encodes CASSFASQETQYF. The full variable domain, its missing parts supplied by reference TRBV9 and TRBJ2-5, is DSGVTQTPKHLITATGQRVTLRCSPRSGDLSVYWYQQSLDQGLQFLIQYYNGEERAKGNILERFSAQQFPDLHSELNLSSLELGDSALYFCASSFASQETQYFGPGTRLLVL.

This clonotype was picked up a small number of times. The rearrangement links TRBV3-1 to TRBJ1-5, with D unclear. V was clipped by 4 bases and J by 2 bases, with 12 bases between them. The germline gives CDR1 LGHDT, CDR2 YNNKEL (reference sequence). The CDR3 consists of 15 residues. CDR3 sequence (DNA): TGTGCCAGCAGCCCCACATCCACCGGCAATCAGCCCCAGCATTTT. It encodes CASSPTSTGNQPQHF.

In its sample, this clonotype was seen many times. The chain joins TRBV20-1 to TRBJ2-5; either TRBD1 or TRBD2 may supply D (7 bases each). The CDR3 is 14 residues long. The V end was cut by 6 bases, the J end by 7 bases, with 21 bases between. Germline V gives CDR1 DFQATT, CDR2 SNEGSKA (reference sequence). The CDR3: CSAPGEGAIGTQYF. The CDR3 DNA is TGCAGTGCCCCCGGGGAGGGGGCTATTGGGACCCAGTACTTC.

This clonotype was picked up many times. This rearrangement joins TRBV12-3 or TRBV12-4 to TRBJ2-7, with D maybe TRBD1 (6 bases). The ends were cut back, 2 bases at V and 5 bases at J, with 13 bases in the middle. The CDR3 spans 14 residues. CDR3 residues: CASSLSSGDHEQYF. The CDR3 DNA follows: TGTGCCAGCAGTTTATCCTCAGGGGACCACGAGCAGTACTTC.

This clonotype occurred a few times. The chain couples TRBV28 to TRBJ1-2; the match to TRBD1 covers 7 bases. The CDR3 loop spans 13 amino acids. V lost 3 bases to trimming and J lost 3 bases; unmatched junction nucleotides: 1. Germline loops: CDR1 MDHEN, CDR2 SYDVKM. CDR3 sequence reads: CASSLGQHYGYTF. The CDR3 region has the DNA TGTGCCAGCAGTTTGGGACAGCACTATGGCTACACCTTC.

The chain has TRBV5-1 and TRBJ1-1; no clear D gene. CDR1 SGHRS and CDR2 YFSETQ come from the germline V gene. The V gene lost 0 bases and the J gene lost 1 base, with 16 bases spanning the gap. CDR3 length equals 17 residues. CDR3 loop: CASSLAPFQATNTEAFF. Written as DNA, the CDR3 is TGCGCCAGCAGCTTGGCTCCGTTTCAAGCCACGAACACTGAAGCTTTCTTT.

This clonotype showed up many times. The CDR3 here is CASSENYRNEQFF. DNA of the CDR3: TGCGCCAGCAGTGAGAACTATAGGAATGAGCAGTTCTTC. The chain uses TRBV10-1 and TRBJ2-1; D remains ambiguous. Trimming stripped 2 bases from V and 7 bases from J, with 9 bases between. The V gene's germline CDR1 is WNHNN and CDR2 SYGVQD (reference sequence). This CDR3 comprises 13 residues.

On this clonotype itself: Being one base from a much bigger clone, this may be a read error. In DNA form, the CDR3 reads TGTGCCTGGAGCCAGAGTAGCGTTTTGGAGACCCCGTACTTC. Translating it yields CAWSQSSVLETPYF. The J gene is TRBJ2-5, the V gene TRBV30; the D gene is possibly TRBD2 (5 bases). The length of the CDR3 is 14 residues. Looked up from germline, CDR1 is GTSNPN and CDR2 is SVGIG (reference sequence). Filled out from reference TRBV30 and TRBJ2-5, the complete variable domain reads SQTIHQWPATLVQPVGSPLSLECTVEGTSNPNLYWYRQAAGRGLQLLFYSVGIGQISSEVPQNLSASRPQDRQFILSSKKLLLSDSGFYLCAWSQSSVLETPYFGPGTRLLVL.

This chain connects TRBV6-5 to TRBJ2-7, with D tentatively TRBD1 (5 bases). CDR3 length: 13 amino acids. Trimming pared 8 bases from V and 0 bases from J, leaving 11 bases between. CDR1 is MNHEY, CDR2 SVGAGI, per germline. CDR3 sequence: CASRPQGSYEQYF. The CDR3 DNA is TGTGCCAGCCGCCCCCAGGGCTCCTACGAGCAGTACTTC.

This clonotype was detected ten times or more. The V and J genes are TRBV2 and TRBJ2-3; 7 bases are a match to TRBD2. The V gene end was trimmed by 4 bases and the J gene end by 0 bases; junction bases not matched to a gene: 4. CDR3 length: 15 amino acids. Per the germline V gene, CDR1 is SNHLY and CDR2 is FYNNEI. Here the CDR3 DNA reads TGTGCCAGCAGTGGGACTAGACATAGCACAGATACGCAGTATTTT. Protein sequence: CASSGTRHSTDTQYF.

This clonotype appeared many times. The chain couples TRBV7-2 to TRBJ1-5; D not resolved. Germline V gene lookup returns CDR1 SGHTA and CDR2 FQGNSA. This CDR3 spans 14 amino acids. V was trimmed by 5 bases and J by 3 bases, leaving 11 bases between them. CDR3 sequence: CASSPGGNNQPQHF. The CDR3, as DNA: TGTGCCAGCAGCCCCGGTGGGAACAATCAGCCCCAGCATTTT.

Turning to this clonotype: Given a much more abundant clone one base away, this may be a read error. The chain combines TRBV6-1 with TRBJ2-3; 7 bases agree with TRBD1. Unmatched junction bases numbered 5, after V lost 8 bases and J lost 6 bases. Germline V gene sequence: CDR1 MNHNS, CDR2 SASEGT. The length of the CDR3 is 12 residues. In DNA form, the CDR3 reads TGTGCCAGCGCTAAACAGGGGGATACGCAGTATTTT. Translating gives CASAKQGDTQYF.

This clonotype has a single count. Since the CDR3 does not end with the conserved phenylalanine or tryptophan, this likely comes from a read error. The J gene is TRBJ2-7, the V gene TRBV20-1; no definite D call. The V and J ends lost 0 bases and 6 bases respectively, with 9 bases between them. This CDR3 contains 12 residues. Germline-derived CDR1 and CDR2 are DFQATT and SNEGSKA (reference sequence). The DNA for the CDR3 is TGCAGTGCTAGAGATCGGGTAGGCGAGCAGTACCTC. Protein: CSARDRVGEQYL.

This clonotype was seen repeatedly, ten times or more. The rearrangement links TRBV6-1 to TRBJ2-7, with TRBD1 matching over 9 bases. Germline-derived CDR1 and CDR2 are MNHNS and SASEGT. CDR3 length: 16 amino acids. With V trimmed by 7 bases and J by 4 bases, 14 bases remained unmatched. CDR3 sequence: CASTEGLPGQGYEQYF. CDR3 sequence (DNA): TGTGCCAGCACCGAAGGGCTTCCGGGACAGGGTTACGAGCAGTACTTC.

Notes on this clonotype: A much larger clone differs by one base, so this may be a read error. The chain carries TRBV30 and TRBJ2-1, with D possibly being TRBD2 (5 bases). The CDR3 consists of 12 residues. Trimming shortened V by 5 bases and J by 7 bases, and 12 bases separated the two germline ends. Germline values: CDR1 GTSNPN, CDR2 SVGIG (reference sequence). CDR3: CAWGRDGNEQFF. DNA of the CDR3: TGTGCCTGGGGCCGGGATGGGAATGAGCAGTTCTTC. Complete variable domain (other parts from reference TRBV30 and TRBJ2-1): SQTIHQWPATLVQPVGSPLSLECTVEGTSNPNLYWYRQAAGRGLQLLFYSVGIGQISSEVPQNLSASRPQDRQFILSSKKLLLSDSGFYLCAWGRDGNEQFFGPGTRLTVL.

This clonotype was counted ten times or more. The V call is TRBV7-9, the J call TRBJ2-2; no reliable D call. In germline, CDR1 is SEHNR, CDR2 FQNEAQ (reference sequence). V was clipped by 10 bases and J by 0 bases, with 9 bases between them. The CDR3 consists of 13 residues. The DNA of the CDR3 is TGTGCCAACGGAAGGGCGAACACCGGGGAGCTGTTTTTT. This translates into CANGRANTGELFF. Variable domain in full (rest from reference TRBV7-9 and TRBJ2-2): DTGVSQNPRHKITKRGQNVTFRCDPISEHNRLYWYRQTLGQGPEFLTYFQNEAQLEKSRLLSDRFSAERPKGSFSTLEIQRTEQGDSAMYLCANGRANTGELFFGEGSRLTVL.

This clonotype was recorded many times. The rearrangement links TRBV24-1 to TRBJ2-1, with 7 bases aligning to TRBD1. After removal of 7 bases from V and 6 bases from J, the junction contained 5 bases not matched to a gene. From germline, CDR1 is KGHDR and CDR2 SFDVKD. CDR3 length equals 13 residues. CDR3 bases: TGTGCCACCAGGGGACAGCTTTCCAATGAGCAGTTCTTC. It is translated as CATRGQLSNEQFF.

This clonotype was found many times. The V and J genes are TRBV30 and TRBJ2-7; weak D call: TRBD2 (5 bases). The CDR3 runs 12 residues. Trimming pared 2 bases from V and 5 bases from J, leaving 10 bases between. Per the germline V gene, CDR1 is GTSNPN and CDR2 is SVGIG (reference sequence). CDR3 nucleotide sequence: TGTGCCTGGAGTCCCGGGAACGACGAGCAGTACTTC. This gives the protein CAWSPGNDEQYF. Filled out from reference TRBV30 and TRBJ2-7, the complete variable domain reads SQTIHQWPATLVQPVGSPLSLECTVEGTSNPNLYWYRQAAGRGLQLLFYSVGIGQISSEVPQNLSASRPQDRQFILSSKKLLLSDSGFYLCAWSPGNDEQYFGPGTRLTVT.

This clonotype was seen at least ten times. V gene TRBV4-1 combines with J gene TRBJ2-5; TRBD2 agrees at 8 bases. Germline V lookup: CDR1 MGHRA, CDR2 YSYEKL. J was trimmed by 5 bases and V by 3 bases; bases with no gene match: 2. The CDR3 runs to 13 residues. The CDR3 nucleotides are TGCGCCAGCAGCCACAGCGGGGGCGAGACCCAGTACTTC. Its protein product is CASSHSGGETQYF.

Notes on this clonotype: A much larger clone is a single base away; this may be a read error. The V gene is TRBV19, the J gene TRBJ1-2; TRBD1 is a possible D gene (5 bases). Per the germline V gene, CDR1 is LNHDA and CDR2 is SQIVND (reference sequence). The CDR3 totals 14 residues. With 8 bases removed from V and 4 bases from J, the gap between germline ends came to 17 bases. CDR3: CASHPATGAYGYTF. CDR3 coding DNA: TGTGCCAGTCATCCGGCTACAGGCGCCTATGGCTACACCTTC.

This clonotype was detected many times. V and J are TRBV20-1 and TRBJ1-2, with D unresolved. There are 12 residues in the CDR3. Germline V gene sequence: CDR1 DFQATT, CDR2 SNEGSKA (reference sequence). The V gene lost 3 bases and the J gene lost 8 bases, with 13 bases spanning the gap. The CDR3 DNA sequence: TGCAGTGCTAGGCCGGCTCGGGGAGGCTACACCTTC. The encoded protein is CSARPARGGYTF.

Comments on this clonotype: This may arise from a read error, as a much more abundant clone is one base away. The gene calls are TRBV4-2 and TRBJ2-2; maybe TRBD1 (6 bases). This CDR3 has 16 amino acids. Germline lookup yields CDR1 LGHNA and CDR2 YNFKEQ. The CDR3 DNA follows: TGTACCAGCAGCCAAGAAGGGACACTTAACACCGGGGAGCTGTTTTTT. Amino acids: CTSSQEGTLNTGELFF.

This clonotype occurred many times. V is TRBV6-2 or TRBV6-3 and J is TRBJ2-7, with no clear D. V shed 0 bases and J shed 5 bases, with 5 bases lying between them. CDR3 length equals 12 residues. Per germline, CDR1 MNHEY and CDR2 SVGEGT. The CDR3 sequence is CASSYSVDEQYF. The CDR3 region has the DNA TGTGCCAGCAGTTACTCGGTCGACGAGCAGTACTTC.

In this sample, this clonotype turned up many times. The rearrangement links TRBV4-1 to TRBJ2-7; D is ambiguous. CDR1 is MGHRA and CDR2 is YSYEKL in the germline V gene. V was shortened by 4 bases and J by 2 bases, with 9 bases between the two germline ends. The CDR3 is 13 amino acids. The CDR3 DNA reads as TGCGCCAGCAGCCCGACCGTGACCTACGAGCAGTACTTC. Encoded protein: CASSPTVTYEQYF.

This clonotype was seen many times. The chain uses TRBV6-5 and TRBJ2-5; 10 bases are a match to TRBD2. The ends lost 4 bases at V and 3 bases at J; junction bases unmatched: 5. Germline V CDR1 and CDR2: MNHEY, SVGAGI. This CDR3 comprises 15 residues. For the CDR3, the DNA is TGTGCCAGCAGTTCTAGCGGGAGATTTAAAGAGACCCAGTACTTC. As protein: CASSSSGRFKETQYF.